The 22 T cell receptor beta chains reported below all come from one sample, sequenced in a study of T cells in Graves' hyperthyroidism and ophthalmopathy. From RNA transcripts, TCR beta CDR3 regions were amplified. The HTBI primer set drove a first-round RT-PCR of the TCR CDR3. TCRdb itself ran the multiplex PCR reads through MiXCR, one entry per CDR3 protein. The sample has around 350,000 distinct CDR3 sequences, about a fifth seen once. What was sequenced was blood. The receptors derive from a woman between 18 and 29 years old with Graves' hyperthyroidism.

This clonotype was detected ten times or more. The V gene is TRBV30, the J gene TRBJ2-7; TRBD1 aligns across 10 bases. In germline, CDR1 is GTSNPN, CDR2 SVGIG (reference sequence). Trimming at V came to 0 bases and at J to 1 base, leaving 3 bases not matched to a gene. This CDR3 comprises 15 residues. The CDR3, as DNA: TGTGCCTGGAGTGTAGGGACAGGGGTTTCCTACGAGCAGTACTTC. Protein sequence: CAWSVGTGVSYEQYF.

This clonotype was counted many times. The chain links TRBV6-5 to TRBJ2-2; no reliable D call. This CDR3 is built from 14 residues. The germline V and J ends were trimmed by 2 bases and 0 bases, with 4 bases remaining between them. Germline V gives CDR1 MNHEY, CDR2 SVGAGI. The CDR3 reads CASSYTANTGELFF. The CDR3, as DNA: TGTGCCAGCAGTTACACGGCGAACACCGGGGAGCTGTTTTTT.

This clonotype appeared a few times. V gene TRBV18 combines with J gene TRBJ2-7, with 7 bases lining up with TRBD1. Germline lookup yields CDR1 KGHSH and CDR2 LQKENI. Trimming cost V 3 bases and J 3 bases; bases outside gene matches: 11. This CDR3 spans 16 amino acids. CDR3 loop: CASSPYRGIGFYEQYF. CDR3 sequence (DNA): TGTGCCAGCTCACCCTACAGGGGAATCGGGTTCTACGAGCAGTACTTC.

The sample holds many counts of this clonotype. This chain links TRBV3-1 with TRBJ2-2; weak D call: TRBD2 (6 bases). The germline V gene has CDR1 LGHDT and CDR2 YNNKEL (reference sequence). This CDR3 spans 19 amino acids. Trimming took off 3 bases at V and 4 bases at J, with 24 bases between the two ends. In nucleotides, the CDR3 is TGTGCCAGCAGCCAGAAGGGATCTAGCGAGAGCGGAAGCACCGGGGAGCTGTTTTTT. It is translated as CASSQKGSSESGSTGELFF.

This clonotype was seen more than once but under ten times. This sequence joins TRBV5-1 and TRBJ1-6, with a tentative D call TRBD1 (5 bases). Germline values: CDR1 SGHRS, CDR2 YFSETQ. V lost 4 bases to trimming and J lost 2 bases, with 7 bases between them. The CDR3 extends over 14 amino acids. In nucleotides, the CDR3 is TGCGCCAGCAGCCCAGGGACCTATAATTCACCCCTCCACTTT. Translating it yields CASSPGTYNSPLHF.

This clonotype was seen at least ten times. This chain joins TRBV20-1 and TRBJ2-7; 8 positions match TRBD1. Germline CDR1 and CDR2: DFQATT and SNEGSKA (reference sequence). Trimming took 4 bases from V and 2 from J; bases not matched to a gene: 4. The CDR3 length is 13 residues. The chain's CDR3 is CSAMSGGTYEQYF. CDR3 bases: TGCAGTGCTATGTCAGGGGGCACCTACGAGCAGTACTTC.

This clonotype was picked up a small number of times. The rearrangement joins TRBV9 to TRBJ1-2; maybe TRBD1 (5 bases). The CDR3 extends over 16 amino acids. V lost 0 bases to trimming and J lost 0 bases, with 12 bases between them. Germline loops: CDR1 SGDLS, CDR2 YYNGEE. In DNA, the CDR3 is TGTGCCAGCAGCGTAGCTCCGGGGCCGTCTAACTATGGCTACACCTTC. Translating gives CASSVAPGPSNYGYTF.

This clonotype was observed many times. The CDR3 DNA follows: TGCAGTGCTAGAGGGACGGACAACACTGAAGCTTTCTTT. It yields the protein CSARGTDNTEAFF. The rearrangement uses TRBV20-1 and TRBJ1-1; no clear D. The CDR3 has 13 amino acids. V was cut by 1 base and J by 2 bases, with 8 bases left in between. CDR1 and CDR2 (germline): DFQATT, SNEGSKA (reference sequence).

Ten or more counts support this clonotype. This rearrangement joins TRBV6-4 to TRBJ1-5; TRBD1 might be the D (5 bases). Deletions cut 5 bases from V and 3 bases from J, with 14 bases between. CDR1 and CDR2 from the germline V gene are MRHNA and SNTAGT. The CDR3 totals 15 residues. The CDR3 reads CASSPHGGDNQPQHF. The CDR3 DNA sequence: TGTGCCAGCAGTCCCCACGGGGGGGACAATCAGCCCCAGCATTTT.

At least ten counts were recorded for this clonotype. The chain has TRBV7-9 and TRBJ2-5; TRBD2 might be the D (6 bases). The CDR3 runs 13 residues. The germline V gene has CDR1 SEHNR and CDR2 FQNEAQ (reference sequence). Trimming removed 3 bases at V and 3 bases at J, with 8 bases between. The CDR3 nucleotides are TGTGCCAGCAGCTTCGGCGGGAAAGAGACCCAGTACTTC. Protein sequence: CASSFGGKETQYF.

The gene calls are TRBV7-3 and TRBJ1-6; D ambiguous. Germline-derived CDR1 and CDR2 are SGHTA and FQGTGA. V lost 2 bases to trimming and J lost 6 bases, with 11 bases between them. This CDR3 is built from 15 residues. CDR3 sequence reads: CASSLEGRSNSPLHF. In nucleotides, the CDR3 is TGTGCCAGCAGCTTAGAGGGCAGATCTAATTCACCCCTCCACTTT. Supplemented by reference TRBV7-3 and TRBJ1-6, the full variable domain reads GAGVSQTPSNKVTEKGKYVELRCDPISGHTALYWYRQSLGQGPEFLIYFQGTGAADDSGLPNDRFFAVRPEGSVSTLKIQRTERGDSAVYLCASSLEGRSNSPLHFGNGTRLTVT.

This clonotype was picked up many times. The rearrangement uses TRBV28 and TRBJ1-1; 10 bases are a match to TRBD1. Germline CDR1 MDHEN, CDR2 SYDVKM. Unmatched junction bases numbered 8, after V lost 6 bases and J lost 7 bases. The CDR3 is 14 amino acids. The DNA for the CDR3 is TGTGCCAGCAGCACCGGGACAGGGGTTTTTGAAGCTTTCTTT. Its protein product is CASSTGTGVFEAFF.

About this clonotype: The CDR3 does not end in the conserved phenylalanine or tryptophan, so this is likely a read error. The chain employs TRBV7-3 and TRBJ2-2, with 10 bases identical to TRBD2. This CDR3 is built from 16 residues. V shed 1 base and J 6 bases; nucleotides not matched to a gene: 5. Germline values: CDR1 SGHTA, CDR2 FQGTGA. CDR3 in DNA: TGTGCCAGCAGCTTAATAGCGGGGGGTTTCGCCGGGGAGCTGTTTTTG. Translation: CASSLIAGGFAGELFL.

This clonotype appeared many times. The V call is TRBV12-3 or TRBV12-4, the J call TRBJ1-6, with D possibly being TRBD1 (6 bases). The V end was cut by 5 bases, the J end by 14 bases, with 13 bases between. The CDR3 is 12 amino acids. Written as DNA, the CDR3 is TGTGCCAGCAGTGAGGACAGTGGGGCCCTCCACTTT. This encodes CASSEDSGALHF.

This clonotype was counted at least ten times. V gene TRBV10-1 combines with J gene TRBJ1-1; D not certain. This CDR3 is 15 amino acids long. Trimming took 0 bases from V and 5 from J, leaving 13 bases between them. The germline V gene encodes CDR1 WNHNN and CDR2 SYGVQD (reference sequence). The CDR3 nucleotides are TGCGCCAGCAGTGAGTCGTGGGCGACGGGGACTGAAGCTTTCTTT. Residues: CASSESWATGTEAFF.

This clonotype has at least ten counts. The rearrangement links TRBV2 to TRBJ1-1, with D possibly being TRBD1 (5 bases). Germline V gene data show CDR1 as SNHLY and CDR2 as FYNNEI. V dropped 11 bases and J dropped 10 bases, with 20 bases sitting between them. The CDR3 sequence is 12 residues long. The CDR3 DNA sequence: TGTGCCTCCAGGACCGTGCTCGGGGGAGCTTTCTTT. It translates to CASRTVLGGAFF.

At least ten counts were recorded for this clonotype. The V call is TRBV28, the J call TRBJ1-5, with D possibly matching TRBD1 (5 bases). The V gene lost 7 bases and the J gene lost 0 bases, with 19 bases spanning the gap. CDR3 size: 17 residues. Germline assignment: CDR1 MDHEN and CDR2 SYDVKM. The CDR3 DNA sequence: TGTGCCAGCACCCGACCCCCCGGGACCAATAGCAATCAGCCCCAGCATTTT. Encoded protein: CASTRPPGTNSNQPQHF. Filled out from reference TRBV28 and TRBJ1-5, the complete variable domain reads DVKVTQSSRYLVKRTGEKVFLECVQDMDHENMFWYRQDPGLGLRLIYFSYDVKMKEKGDIPEGYSVSREKKERFSLILESASTNQTSMYLCASTRPPGTNSNQPQHFGDGTRLSIL.

In this sample, this clonotype turned up many times. The rearrangement links TRBV11-2 to TRBJ2-5; D may be TRBD2 (5 bases). CDR3 length: 14 amino acids. V lost 5 bases and J lost 3, with 13 bases in between. The germline V gene encodes CDR1 SGHAT and CDR2 FQNNGV. The DNA of the CDR3 is TGTGCCAGCAGCCTCAGACTAAACAAAGAGACCCAGTACTTC. Translation gives CASSLRLNKETQYF.

This clonotype was recorded many times. The V and J genes are TRBV6-1 and TRBJ1-1, with D uncertain. This CDR3 is 13 amino acids long. CDR1 and CDR2 from the germline V gene are MNHNS and SASEGT. The germline V and J ends were trimmed by 5 bases and 4 bases, with 11 bases remaining between them. The CDR3 sequence is CASSPQLSTEAFF. Written as DNA, the CDR3 is TGTGCCAGCAGTCCACAATTGAGCACTGAAGCTTTCTTT.

This clonotype was recorded at least ten times. This rearrangement joins TRBV27 to TRBJ2-7; a possible D gene is TRBD1 (5 bases). The CDR3 has 15 amino acids. V was cut by 4 bases and J by 4 bases, with 17 bases left in between. Germline V lookup: CDR1 MNHEY, CDR2 SMNVEV (reference sequence). The CDR3 region has the DNA TGTGCCAGCAGTTCTCCGGGCAGGGAAGGATACGAGCAGTACTTC. Encoded protein: CASSSPGREGYEQYF.

This rearrangement joins TRBV5-5 to TRBJ2-7; D gene ambiguous. The CDR3 length is 13 residues. The V gene's germline CDR1 is SGHKS and CDR2 YYEKEE (reference sequence). The germline V and J ends were trimmed by 0 bases and 3 bases, with 7 bases remaining between them. CDR3 coding DNA: TGTGCCAGCAGCTTGGAACAGCACTACGAGCAGTACTTC. It encodes CASSLEQHYEQYF.

This clonotype was seen repeatedly, ten times or more. V and J are TRBV11-2 and TRBJ2-7, with TRBD1 as a possible D gene (6 bases). Germline CDR1 reads SGHAT; CDR2 reads FQNNGV. The CDR3 is 16 amino acids. The germline V and J ends were trimmed by 2 bases and 5 bases, with 19 bases remaining between them. CDR3: CASSLNKDRLIHEQYF. Here the CDR3 DNA reads TGTGCCAGCAGCTTAAACAAAGACAGGTTAATCCACGAGCAGTACTTC.